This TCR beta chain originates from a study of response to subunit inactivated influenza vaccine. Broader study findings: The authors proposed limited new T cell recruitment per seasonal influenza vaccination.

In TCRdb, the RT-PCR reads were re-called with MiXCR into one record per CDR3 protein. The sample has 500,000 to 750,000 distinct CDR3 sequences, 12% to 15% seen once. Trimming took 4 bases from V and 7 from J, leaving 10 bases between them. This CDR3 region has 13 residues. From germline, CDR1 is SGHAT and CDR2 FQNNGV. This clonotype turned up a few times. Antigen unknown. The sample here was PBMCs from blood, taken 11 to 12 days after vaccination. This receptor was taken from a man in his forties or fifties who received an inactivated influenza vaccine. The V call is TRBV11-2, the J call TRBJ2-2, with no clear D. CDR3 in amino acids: CASSSIVGGELFF. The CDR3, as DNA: TGTGCCAGCAGCTCTATAGTGGGCGGGGAGCTGTTTTTT.